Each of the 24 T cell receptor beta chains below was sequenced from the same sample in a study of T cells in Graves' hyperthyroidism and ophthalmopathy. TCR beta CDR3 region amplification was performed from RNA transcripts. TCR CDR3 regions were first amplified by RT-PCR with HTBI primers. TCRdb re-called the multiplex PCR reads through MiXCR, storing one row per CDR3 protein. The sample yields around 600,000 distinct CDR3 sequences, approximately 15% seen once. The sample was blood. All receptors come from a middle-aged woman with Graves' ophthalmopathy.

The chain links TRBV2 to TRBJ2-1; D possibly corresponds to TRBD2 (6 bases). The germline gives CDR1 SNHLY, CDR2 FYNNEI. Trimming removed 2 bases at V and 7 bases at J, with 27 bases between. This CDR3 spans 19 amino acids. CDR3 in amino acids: CASSEMGVSRDSRVNEQFF. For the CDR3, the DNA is TGTGCCAGCAGTGAAATGGGAGTTAGCCGGGACTCCCGAGTGAATGAGCAGTTCTTC.

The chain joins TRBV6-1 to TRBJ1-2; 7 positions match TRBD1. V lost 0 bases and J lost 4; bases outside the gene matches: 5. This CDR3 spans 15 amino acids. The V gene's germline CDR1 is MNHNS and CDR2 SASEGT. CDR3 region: CASSEARGGGYGYTF. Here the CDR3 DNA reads TGTGCCAGCAGTGAAGCAAGAGGGGGCGGCTATGGCTACACCTTC.

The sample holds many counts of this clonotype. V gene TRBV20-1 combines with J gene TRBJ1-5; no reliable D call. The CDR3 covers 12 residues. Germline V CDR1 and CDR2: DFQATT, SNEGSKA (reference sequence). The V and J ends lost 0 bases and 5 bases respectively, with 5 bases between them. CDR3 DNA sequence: TGCAGTGCTAGAGATGGGGATCAGCCCCAGCATTTT. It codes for CSARDGDQPQHF.

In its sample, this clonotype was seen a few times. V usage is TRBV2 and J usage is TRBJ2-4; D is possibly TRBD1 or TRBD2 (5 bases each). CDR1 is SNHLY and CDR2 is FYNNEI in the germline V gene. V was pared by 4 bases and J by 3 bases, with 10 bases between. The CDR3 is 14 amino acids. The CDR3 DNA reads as TGTGCCAGCAGTGTCGAGGGGAGCAAAAACATTCAGTACTTC. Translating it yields CASSVEGSKNIQYF.

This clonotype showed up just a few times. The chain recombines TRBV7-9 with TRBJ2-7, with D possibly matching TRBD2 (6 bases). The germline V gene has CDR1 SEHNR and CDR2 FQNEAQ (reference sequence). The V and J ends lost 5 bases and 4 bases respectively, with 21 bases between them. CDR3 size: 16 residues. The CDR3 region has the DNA TGTGCCAGCAGCCGGCCTGCCCCGGGAGTTACTTACGAGCAGTACTTC. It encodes CASSRPAPGVTYEQYF.

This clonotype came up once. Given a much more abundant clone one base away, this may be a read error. CDR3 nucleotides: TGTGCCAGCAGCCAAGGGGGCTCCTATAATTCACCCCTCCACTTT. Translating it yields CASSQGGSYNSPLHF. The chain combines TRBV3-1 with TRBJ1-6; no clear D. Germline loops: CDR1 LGHDT, CDR2 YNNKEL (reference sequence). The CDR3 runs 15 residues. Trimming cost V 1 base and J 0 bases, with 4 bases left between them.

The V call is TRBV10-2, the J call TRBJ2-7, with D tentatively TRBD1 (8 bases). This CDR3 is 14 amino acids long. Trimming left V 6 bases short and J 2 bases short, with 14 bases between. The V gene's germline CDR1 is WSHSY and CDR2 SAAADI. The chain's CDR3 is CASRLQGGPYEQYF. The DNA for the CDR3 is TGCGCCAGCAGATTACAGGGGGGGCCCTACGAGCAGTACTTC.

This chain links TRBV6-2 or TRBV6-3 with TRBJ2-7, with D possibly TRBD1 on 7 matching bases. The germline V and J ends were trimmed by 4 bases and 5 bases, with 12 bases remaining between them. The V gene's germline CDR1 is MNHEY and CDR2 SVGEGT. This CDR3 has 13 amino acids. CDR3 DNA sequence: TGTGCCAGCAGTTGGGCAGGGGGGAACGAGCAGTACTTC. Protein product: CASSWAGGNEQYF.

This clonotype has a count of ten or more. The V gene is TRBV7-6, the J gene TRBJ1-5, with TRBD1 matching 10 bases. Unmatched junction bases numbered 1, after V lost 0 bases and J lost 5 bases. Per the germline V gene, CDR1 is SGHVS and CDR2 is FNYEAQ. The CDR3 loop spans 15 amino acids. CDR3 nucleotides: TGTGCCAGCAGCTTAGCCGGGACAGGGGATCAGCCCCAGCATTTT. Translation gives CASSLAGTGDQPQHF.

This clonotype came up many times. The chain's CDR3 is CASSSDASGRETQYF. CDR3 coding DNA: TGTGCCAGCAGTTCGGACGCTAGCGGGAGAGAGACCCAGTACTTC. This sequence joins TRBV28 and TRBJ2-5; 10 nucleotides line up with TRBD2. V lost 4 bases, J lost 4 bases, and 6 bases stayed unmatched. Germline CDR1 MDHEN, CDR2 SYDVKM. CDR3 size: 15 residues.

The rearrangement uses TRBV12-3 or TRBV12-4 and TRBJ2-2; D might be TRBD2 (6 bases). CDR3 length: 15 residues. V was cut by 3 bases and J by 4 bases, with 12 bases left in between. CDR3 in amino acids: CASSFRGLSTGELFF. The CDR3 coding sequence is TGTGCCAGCAGTTTCCGGGGGTTGAGCACCGGGGAGCTGTTTTTT.

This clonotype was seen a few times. The CDR3 here is CSVRTGASYEQYF. DNA for the CDR3: TGCAGCGTGAGGACAGGGGCCTCCTACGAGCAGTACTTC. The chain joins TRBV29-1 to TRBJ2-7, with 9 bases identical to TRBD1. V dropped 6 bases and J dropped 0; count of bases not matched to a gene: 3. Germline values: CDR1 SQVTM, CDR2 ANQGSEA. The CDR3 is 13 residues long.

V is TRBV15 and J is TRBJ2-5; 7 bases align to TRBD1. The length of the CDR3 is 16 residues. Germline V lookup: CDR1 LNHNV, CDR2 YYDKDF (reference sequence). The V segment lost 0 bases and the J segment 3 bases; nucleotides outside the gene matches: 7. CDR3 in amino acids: CATSRDLAGGEETQYF. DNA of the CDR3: TGTGCCACCAGCAGAGATCTGGCAGGGGGAGAAGAGACCCAGTACTTC.

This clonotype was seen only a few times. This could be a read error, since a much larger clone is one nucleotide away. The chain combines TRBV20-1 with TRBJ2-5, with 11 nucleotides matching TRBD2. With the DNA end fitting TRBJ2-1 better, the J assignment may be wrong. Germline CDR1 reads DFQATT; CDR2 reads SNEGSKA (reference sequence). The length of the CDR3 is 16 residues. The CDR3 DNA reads TGCAGTGCCGGCAGGCTAGCGGGAGGCCTGCAAGAGACCCAGTTCTTC. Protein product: CSAGRLAGGLQETQFF.

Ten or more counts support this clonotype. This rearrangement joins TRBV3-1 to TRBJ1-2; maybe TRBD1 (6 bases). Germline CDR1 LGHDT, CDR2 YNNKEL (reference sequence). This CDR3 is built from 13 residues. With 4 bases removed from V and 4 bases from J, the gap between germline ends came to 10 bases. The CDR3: CASSPTGRYGYTF. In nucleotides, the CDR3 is TGTGCCAGCAGCCCTACAGGGCGCTATGGCTACACCTTC.

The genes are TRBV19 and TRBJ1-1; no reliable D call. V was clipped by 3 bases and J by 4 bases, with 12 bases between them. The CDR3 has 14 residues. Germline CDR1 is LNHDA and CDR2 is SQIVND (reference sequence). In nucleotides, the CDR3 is TGTGCCAGTAGTATCCTTGCGGAGGGCACTGAAGCTTTCTTT. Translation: CASSILAEGTEAFF.

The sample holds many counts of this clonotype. CDR3 in amino acids: CASSPLSYNEQFF. The CDR3 DNA follows: TGTGCCAGCTCACCACTATCTTACAATGAGCAGTTCTTC. This chain connects TRBV18 to TRBJ2-1; D is unclear. Trimming pared 1 base from V and 4 bases from J, leaving 5 bases between. The CDR3 contains 13 residues. Germline V gene lookup returns CDR1 KGHSH and CDR2 LQKENI.

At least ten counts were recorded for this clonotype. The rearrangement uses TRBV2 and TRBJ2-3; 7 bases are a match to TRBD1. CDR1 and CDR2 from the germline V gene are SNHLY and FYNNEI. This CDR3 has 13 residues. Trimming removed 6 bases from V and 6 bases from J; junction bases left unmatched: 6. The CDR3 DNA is TGTGCCAGCAGGAGGGACAGATCGGATACGCAGTATTTT. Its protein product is CASRRDRSDTQYF.

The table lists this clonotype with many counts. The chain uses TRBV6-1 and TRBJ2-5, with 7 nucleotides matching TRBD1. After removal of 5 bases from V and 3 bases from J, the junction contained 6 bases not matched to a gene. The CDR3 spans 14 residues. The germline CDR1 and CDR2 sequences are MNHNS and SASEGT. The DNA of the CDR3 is TGTGCCAGCAGTTCTATTGACAGGGAAGAGACCCAGTACTTC. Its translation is CASSSIDREETQYF.

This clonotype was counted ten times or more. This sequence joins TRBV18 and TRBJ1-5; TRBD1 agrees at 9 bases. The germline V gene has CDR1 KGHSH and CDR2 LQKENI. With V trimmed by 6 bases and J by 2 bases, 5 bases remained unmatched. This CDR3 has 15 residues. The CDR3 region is CASSQGQGGNQPQHF. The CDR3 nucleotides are TGTGCCAGCTCCCAGGGACAGGGCGGCAATCAGCCCCAGCATTTT. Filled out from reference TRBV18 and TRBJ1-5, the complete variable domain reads NAGVMQNPRHLVRRRGQEARLRCSPMKGHSHVYWYRQLPEEGLKFMVYLQKENIIDESGMPKERFSAEFPKEGPSILRIQQVVRGDSAAYFCASSQGQGGNQPQHFGDGTRLSIL.

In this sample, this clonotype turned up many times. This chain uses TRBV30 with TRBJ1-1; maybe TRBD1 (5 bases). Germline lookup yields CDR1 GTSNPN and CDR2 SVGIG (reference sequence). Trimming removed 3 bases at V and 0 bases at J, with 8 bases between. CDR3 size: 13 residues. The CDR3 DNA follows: TGTGCCTGGAGGAGACAGATGAACACTGAAGCTTTCTTT. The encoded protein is CAWRRQMNTEAFF.

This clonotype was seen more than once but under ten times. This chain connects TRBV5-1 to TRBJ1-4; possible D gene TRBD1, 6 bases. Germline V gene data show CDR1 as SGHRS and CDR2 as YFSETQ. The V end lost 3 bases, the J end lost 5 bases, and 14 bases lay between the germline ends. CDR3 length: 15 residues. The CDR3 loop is CASSYRGGENEKLFF. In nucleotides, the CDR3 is TGCGCCAGCAGCTACAGAGGGGGGGAGAATGAAAAACTGTTTTTT.

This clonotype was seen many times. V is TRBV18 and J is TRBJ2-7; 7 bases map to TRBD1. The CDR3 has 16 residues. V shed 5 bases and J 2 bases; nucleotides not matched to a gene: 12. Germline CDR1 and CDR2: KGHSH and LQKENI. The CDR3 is CASSWGTGTVTYEQYF. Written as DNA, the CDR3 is TGTGCCAGCTCATGGGGGACCGGGACAGTGACCTACGAGCAGTACTTC. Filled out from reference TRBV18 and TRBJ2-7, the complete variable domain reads NAGVMQNPRHLVRRRGQEARLRCSPMKGHSHVYWYRQLPEEGLKFMVYLQKENIIDESGMPKERFSAEFPKEGPSILRIQQVVRGDSAAYFCASSWGTGTVTYEQYFGPGTRLTVT.

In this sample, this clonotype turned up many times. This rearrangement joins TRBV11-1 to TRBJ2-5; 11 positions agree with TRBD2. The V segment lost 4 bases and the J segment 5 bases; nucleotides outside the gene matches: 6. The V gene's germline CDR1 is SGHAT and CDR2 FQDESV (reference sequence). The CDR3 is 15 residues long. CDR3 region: CASSSLAGGLETQYF. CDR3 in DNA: TGTGCCAGCAGCTCATTAGCGGGAGGGCTGGAGACCCAGTACTTC.